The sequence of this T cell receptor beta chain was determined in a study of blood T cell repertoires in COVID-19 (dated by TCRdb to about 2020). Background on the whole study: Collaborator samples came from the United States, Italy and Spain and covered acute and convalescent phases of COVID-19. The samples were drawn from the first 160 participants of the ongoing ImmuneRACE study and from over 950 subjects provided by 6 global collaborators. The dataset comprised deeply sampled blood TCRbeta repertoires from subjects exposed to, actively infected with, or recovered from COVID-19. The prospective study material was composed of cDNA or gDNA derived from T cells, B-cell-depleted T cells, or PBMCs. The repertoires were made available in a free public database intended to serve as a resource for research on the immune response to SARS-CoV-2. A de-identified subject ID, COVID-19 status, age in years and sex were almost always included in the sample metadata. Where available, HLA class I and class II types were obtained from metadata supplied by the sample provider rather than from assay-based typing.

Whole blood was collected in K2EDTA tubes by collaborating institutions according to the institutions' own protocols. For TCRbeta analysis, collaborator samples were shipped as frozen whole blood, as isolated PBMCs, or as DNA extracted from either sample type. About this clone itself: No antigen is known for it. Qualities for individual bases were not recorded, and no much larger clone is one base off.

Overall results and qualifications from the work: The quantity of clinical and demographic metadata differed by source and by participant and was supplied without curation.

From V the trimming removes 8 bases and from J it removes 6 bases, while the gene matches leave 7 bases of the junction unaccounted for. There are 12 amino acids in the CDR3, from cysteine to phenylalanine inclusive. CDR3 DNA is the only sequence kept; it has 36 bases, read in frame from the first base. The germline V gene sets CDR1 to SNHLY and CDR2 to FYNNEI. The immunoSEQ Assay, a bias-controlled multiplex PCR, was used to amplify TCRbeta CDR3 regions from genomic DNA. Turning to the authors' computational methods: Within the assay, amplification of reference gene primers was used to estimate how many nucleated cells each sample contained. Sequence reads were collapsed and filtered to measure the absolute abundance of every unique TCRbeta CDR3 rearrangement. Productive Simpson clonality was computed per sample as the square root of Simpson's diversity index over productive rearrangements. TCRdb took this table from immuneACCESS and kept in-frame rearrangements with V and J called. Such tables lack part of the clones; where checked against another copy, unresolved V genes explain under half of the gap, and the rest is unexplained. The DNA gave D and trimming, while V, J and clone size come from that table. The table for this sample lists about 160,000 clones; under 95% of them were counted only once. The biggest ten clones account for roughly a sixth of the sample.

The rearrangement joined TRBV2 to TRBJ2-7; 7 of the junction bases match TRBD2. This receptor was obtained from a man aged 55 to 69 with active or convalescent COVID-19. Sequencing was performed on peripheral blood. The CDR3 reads CASGIGEGEQYF. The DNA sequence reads TGTGCCAGCGGAATAGGGGAGGGCGAGCAGTACTTC.